This passage covers 10 T cell receptor beta chains from one sample sequenced in a study of response to subunit inactivated influenza vaccine. From the RT-PCR reads, TCRdb called clonotypes with MiXCR, one entry per CDR3 protein. Of some 300,000 distinct CDR3 sequences listed, around 22% are singletons. Here the sequenced sample was PBMCs from blood, taken about 20 months after vaccination. These receptors came from a man between 50 and 70 years old who received an inactivated influenza vaccine.

This clonotype was counted a few times. The chain employs TRBV6-1 and TRBJ2-5; 7 bases agree with TRBD1. CDR3 length: 15 amino acids. V gave up 6 bases and J gave up 6 bases; unmatched junction bases: 13. The V gene's germline CDR1 is MNHNS and CDR2 SASEGT. The CDR3 loop is CASSPSQGVVKTQYF. CDR3 bases: TGTGCCAGCAGCCCCAGCCAGGGGGTCGTTAAGACCCAGTACTTC.

This clonotype was detected a few times. The chain carries TRBV5-1 and TRBJ2-2, with D perhaps TRBD2 (5 bases). CDR3 length equals 15 residues. Trimming stripped 4 bases from V and 0 bases from J, with 10 bases between. CDR1 is SGHRS and CDR2 is YFSETQ in the germline V gene. The CDR3 DNA reads TGCGCCAGCAGCGTGCGGGTTTCGAACACCGGGGAGCTGTTTTTT. Protein sequence: CASSVRVSNTGELFF.

The table lists this clonotype with a few counts. The V and J genes are TRBV7-9 and TRBJ1-3; 7 bases are a match to TRBD1. The CDR3 loop spans 15 amino acids. CDR1 and CDR2 from the germline V gene are SEHNR and FQNEAQ (reference sequence). The ends lost 7 bases at V and 3 bases at J; junction bases unmatched: 9. CDR3 bases: TGTGCCAGCACCGGGATCGGGACAGTTGGAAACACCATATATTTT. Residues: CASTGIGTVGNTIYF.

The chain joins TRBV10-3 to TRBJ2-7; perhaps D is TRBD1 or TRBD2 (7 bases each). Trimming removed 4 bases from V and 5 bases from J, with 15 bases in between. This CDR3 is 14 amino acids long. CDR1 and CDR2 (germline): ENHRY, SYGVKD. The CDR3 here is CAISASGGVDEQYF. The CDR3 nucleotides read TGTGCCATCAGTGCGTCAGGGGGGGTGGACGAGCAGTACTTC.

The J gene is TRBJ2-7, the V gene TRBV10-3; possible D gene TRBD1, 6 bases. The CDR3 is 14 amino acids. V lost 6 bases and J lost 4, with 16 bases in between. CDR1 is ENHRY, CDR2 SYGVKD, per germline. The chain's CDR3 is CAIRPDSSGYEQYF. CDR3 DNA sequence: TGTGCCATCAGACCGGACAGTTCTGGTTACGAGCAGTACTTC.

This clonotype was seen only a few times. V and J are TRBV12-3 or TRBV12-4 and TRBJ1-3; no clear D gene. The CDR3 extends over 16 amino acids. V gave up 2 bases and J gave up 4 bases, with 15 bases separating them. In nucleotides, the CDR3 is TGTGCCAGCAGTTTATACGGGGAGGTATACGGAAACACCATATATTTT. The encoded protein is CASSLYGEVYGNTIYF.

This clonotype was picked up many times. The chain joins TRBV12-3 or TRBV12-4 to TRBJ1-5; D perhaps matches TRBD1 (5 bases). This CDR3 is 14 amino acids long. Trimming removed 5 bases from V and 0 bases from J, with 8 bases in between. The chain's CDR3 is CASSRGYSNQPQHF. For the CDR3, the DNA is TGTGCCAGCAGTCGGGGGTATAGCAATCAGCCCCAGCATTTT.

This clonotype showed up many times. The chain carries TRBV12-5 and TRBJ1-2, with TRBD1 as a possible D gene (5 bases). The CDR3 is 14 residues long. With 5 bases removed from V and 5 bases from J, the gap between germline ends came to 15 bases. Germline CDR1 and CDR2: LGHNT and FRNRAP. CDR3 in amino acids: CASGRRDGEYGYTF. The CDR3 coding sequence is TGTGCTAGTGGTAGACGGGACGGCGAGTATGGCTACACCTTC.

Many counts were recorded for this clonotype. The gene calls are TRBV15 and TRBJ1-1; no definite D call. Germline V gene lookup returns CDR1 LNHNV and CDR2 YYDKDF (reference sequence). The V gene lost 0 bases and the J gene lost 5 bases, with 10 bases spanning the gap. This CDR3 has 14 amino acids. CDR3 in amino acids: CATSRDLGKTEAFF. DNA of the CDR3: TGTGCCACCAGCAGAGACCTGGGGAAAACTGAAGCTTTCTTT.

A few counts support this clonotype. The chain combines TRBV6-1 with TRBJ1-5; 7 bases align to TRBD1. Per germline, CDR1 MNHNS and CDR2 SASEGT. V shed 5 bases and J 6 bases; nucleotides not matched to a gene: 16. This CDR3 is 17 amino acids long. The CDR3 coding sequence is TGTGCCAGCAGTACGTGGGTGGTACAGGGGCCAGGTCAGCCCCAGCATTTT. Amino acids: CASSTWVVQGPGQPQHF.